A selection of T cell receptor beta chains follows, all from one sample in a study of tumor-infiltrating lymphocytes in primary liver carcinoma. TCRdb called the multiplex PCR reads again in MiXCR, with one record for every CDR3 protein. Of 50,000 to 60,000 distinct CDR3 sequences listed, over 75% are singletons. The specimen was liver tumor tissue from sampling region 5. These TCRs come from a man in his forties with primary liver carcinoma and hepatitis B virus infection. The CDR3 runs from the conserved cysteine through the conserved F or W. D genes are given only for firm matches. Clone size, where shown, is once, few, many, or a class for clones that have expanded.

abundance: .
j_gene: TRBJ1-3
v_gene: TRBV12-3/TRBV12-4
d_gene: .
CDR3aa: CASSLTLIIYF
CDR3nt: TGTGCCAGCAGTTTAACCCTCATCATATATTTT

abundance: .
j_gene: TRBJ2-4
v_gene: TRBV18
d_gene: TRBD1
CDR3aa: CASSPEDRVIGDNQCF
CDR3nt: TGTGCCAGCTCACCGGAGGACAGGGTAATTGGAGACAATCAGTGCTTC

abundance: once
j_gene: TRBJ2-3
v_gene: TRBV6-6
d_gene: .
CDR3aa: CTSTDPRVGLTGSTDTQYF
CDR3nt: TGTACCAGCACCGACCCCCGGGTAGGACTAACGGGAAGCACAGATACGCAGTATTTT

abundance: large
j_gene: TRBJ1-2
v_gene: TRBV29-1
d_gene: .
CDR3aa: CSVEAEEGVDGYTF
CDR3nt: TGCAGCGTTGAAGCGGAAGAAGGGGTGGATGGCTACACCTTC

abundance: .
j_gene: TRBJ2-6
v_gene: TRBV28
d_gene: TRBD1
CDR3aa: CASSRTGNPEANILTF
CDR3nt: TGTGCCAGCAGTCGGACAGGAAATCCTGAGGCCAACATCCTGACTTTC

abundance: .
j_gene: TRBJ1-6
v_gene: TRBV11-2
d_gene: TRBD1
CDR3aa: CASSLQRGLSPLHF
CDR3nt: TGCGCCAGCAGTTTACAAAGGGGGCTTTCACCCCTCCACTTC

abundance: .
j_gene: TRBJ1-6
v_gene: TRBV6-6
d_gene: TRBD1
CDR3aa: CASNTTGVSSLHF
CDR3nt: TGTGCCAGCAATACGACAGGGGTTTCGTCCCTCCACTTT

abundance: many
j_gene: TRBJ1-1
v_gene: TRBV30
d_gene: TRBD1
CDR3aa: CAWDRVGTEASF
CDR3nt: TGTGCCTGGGACAGGGTGGGCACTGAAGCTTCCTTT

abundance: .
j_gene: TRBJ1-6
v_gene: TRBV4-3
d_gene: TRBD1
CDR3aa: CASSSWDREGNTPLHF
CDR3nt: TGCGCCAGCAGCTCCTGGGACAGGGAAGGGAATACACCCCTCCACTTT

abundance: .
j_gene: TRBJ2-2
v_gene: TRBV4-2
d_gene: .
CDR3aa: CASSQDQIGVELFF
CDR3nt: TGTGCTAGCAGCCAAGATCAAATTGGCGTGGAGCTGTTTTTT

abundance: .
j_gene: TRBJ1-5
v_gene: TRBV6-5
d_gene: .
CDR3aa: CASSYSWGSNRPQHF
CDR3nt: TGTGCCAGCAGTTACTCGTGGGGTAGCAATCGACCCCAGCATTTT

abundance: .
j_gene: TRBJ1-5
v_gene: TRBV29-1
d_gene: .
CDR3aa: CSVEGDNQSQHF
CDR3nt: TGCAGCGTTGAAGGGGATAATCAGTCCCAGCATTTT

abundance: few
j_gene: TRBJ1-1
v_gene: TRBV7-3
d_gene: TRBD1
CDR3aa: CASSLNPGGSTGAFF
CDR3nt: TGTGCCAGCAGCTTAAACCCAGGGGGCTCCACTGGAGCTTTCTTT

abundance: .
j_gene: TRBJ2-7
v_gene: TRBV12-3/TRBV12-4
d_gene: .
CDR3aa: CASSLGGAVEQYF
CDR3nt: TGTGCCAGCAGTTTAGGGGGGGCTGTGGAGCAGTACTTC

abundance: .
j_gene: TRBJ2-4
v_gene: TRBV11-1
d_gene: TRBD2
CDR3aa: CVSGFPGTSGTKNTQYF
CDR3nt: TGTGTCAGCGGCTTTCCAGGGACTAGCGGGACCAAAAACACTCAGTACTTC

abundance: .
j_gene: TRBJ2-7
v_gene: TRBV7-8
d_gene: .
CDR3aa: CASSLLLTAYEQYF
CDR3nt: TGTGCCAGCAGCTTACTACTAACCGCCTACGAGCAGTATTTC

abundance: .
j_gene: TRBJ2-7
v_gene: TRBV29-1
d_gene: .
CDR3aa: CSAEDPGGSSYEQYF
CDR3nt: TGCAGCGCTGAAGATCCAGGAGGGAGCTCCTACGAACAGTATTTC

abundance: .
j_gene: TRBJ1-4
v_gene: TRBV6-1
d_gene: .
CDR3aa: CLSSSGATNEKLFF
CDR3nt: TGTCTCAGCAGTTCAGGGGCAACTAATGAAAAACTGTTTTTT

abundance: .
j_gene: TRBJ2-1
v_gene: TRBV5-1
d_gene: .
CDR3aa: CASIRRFVGSYNEQFF
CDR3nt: TGCGCCAGCATCCGCCGATTCGTTGGCTCCTACAATGAGCAGTTCTTC

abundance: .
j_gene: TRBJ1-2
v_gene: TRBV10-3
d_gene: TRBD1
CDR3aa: CAITEIGTGYDYTF
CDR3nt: TGTGCCATCACTGAAATCGGGACAGGGTATGACTACACCTTC

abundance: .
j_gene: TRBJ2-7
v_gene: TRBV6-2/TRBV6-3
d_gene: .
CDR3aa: CAGSYELPYEQYF
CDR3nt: TGTGCTGGCAGTTACGAGTTACCTTACGAGCAGTACTTC

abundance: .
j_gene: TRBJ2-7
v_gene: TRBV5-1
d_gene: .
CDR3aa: CASNLNGYYEQYF
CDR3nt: TGCGCCAGCAACTTGAATGGGTACTACGAGCAGTACTTC

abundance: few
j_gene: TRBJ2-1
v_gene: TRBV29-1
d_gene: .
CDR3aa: CSVETLVGPATFEQFF
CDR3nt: TGCAGCGTTGAAACTTTAGTGGGGCCGGCTACGTTTGAGCAGTTCTTC

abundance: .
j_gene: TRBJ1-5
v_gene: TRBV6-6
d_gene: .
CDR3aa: CTSSYSMAQPQHF
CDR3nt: TGTACCAGCAGTTACTCGATGGCTCAGCCCCAGCATTTT

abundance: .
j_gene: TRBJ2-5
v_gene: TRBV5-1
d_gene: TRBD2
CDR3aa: CSSSLSGGLRQEIQYF
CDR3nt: TGCTCCAGCAGCTTGTCGGGAGGTCTTCGCCAAGAGATCCAGTACTTC

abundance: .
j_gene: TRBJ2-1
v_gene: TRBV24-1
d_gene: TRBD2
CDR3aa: CAARLTGGNEQFF
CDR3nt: TGTGCCGCCAGGCTAACGGGAGGCAATGAGCAGTTCTTC

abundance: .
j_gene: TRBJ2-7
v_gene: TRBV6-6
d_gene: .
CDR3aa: CASSMAGSVYEQYF
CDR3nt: TGTGCCAGCAGCATGGCGGGCTCGGTCTACGAGCAGTACTTC

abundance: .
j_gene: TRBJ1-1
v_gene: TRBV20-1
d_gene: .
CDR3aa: CSASPGMNTEASF
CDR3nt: TGTAGTGCTAGCCCAGGGATGAACACTGAAGCTTCCTTT

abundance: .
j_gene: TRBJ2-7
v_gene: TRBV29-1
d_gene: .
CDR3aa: CSAMISGTSTPYEQHF
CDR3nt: TGCAGCGCCATGATATCTGGGACCAGCACTCCCTACGAGCAGCACTTC

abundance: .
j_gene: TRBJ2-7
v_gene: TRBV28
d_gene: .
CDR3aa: CASNRDRAYERYF
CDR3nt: TGTGCCAGCAACAGGGACCGCGCCTACGAGCGGTACTTC

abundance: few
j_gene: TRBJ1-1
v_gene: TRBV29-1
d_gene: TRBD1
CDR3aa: CSGGQEGHQNTEAFF
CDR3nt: TGCAGCGGGGGACAGGAAGGCCATCAGAACACAGAAGCTTTCTTT

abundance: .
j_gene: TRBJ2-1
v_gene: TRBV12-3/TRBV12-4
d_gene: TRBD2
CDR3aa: CDSSPVAGDVNEQFF
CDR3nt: TGTGACAGCAGCCCCGTAGCGGGAGATGTGAATGAGCAGTTCTTC

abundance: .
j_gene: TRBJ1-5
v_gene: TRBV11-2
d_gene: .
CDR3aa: CAGSLVGVTGNNQPQHF
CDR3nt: TGTGCCGGCAGCTTAGTAGGGGTAACAGGGAACAATCAGCCTCAGCATTTT

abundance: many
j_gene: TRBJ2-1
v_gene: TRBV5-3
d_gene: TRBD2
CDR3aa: CARSSKDLAGTERGNEQFF
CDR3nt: TGTGCCAGAAGCTCAAAAGACTTAGCGGGCACCGAGAGAGGAAATGAGCAGTTCTTC

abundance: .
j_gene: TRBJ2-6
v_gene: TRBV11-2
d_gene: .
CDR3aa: CATRWPRSGANVLTF
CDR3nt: TGTGCCACACGGTGGCCGCGCTCTGGGGCCAACGTCCTGACTTTC

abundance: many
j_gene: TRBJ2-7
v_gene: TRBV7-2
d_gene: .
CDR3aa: CASSSSPGAYEQYF
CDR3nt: TGTGCCAGCAGCTCCAGCCCCGGGGCCTACGAGCAGTACTTC

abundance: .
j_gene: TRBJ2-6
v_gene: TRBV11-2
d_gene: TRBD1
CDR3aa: CASSMGDRGISLSGANVLTF
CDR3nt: TGTGCCAGCAGCATGGGAGACAGGGGCATTTCCCTCTCTGGGGCCAACGTCCTGACTTTC

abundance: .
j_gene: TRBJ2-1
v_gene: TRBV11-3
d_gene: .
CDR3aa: CASSLGFGVLSYNEQFF
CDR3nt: TGTGCCAGCAGCTTAGGGTTCGGCGTGCTATCCTACAATGAGCAGTTCTTC

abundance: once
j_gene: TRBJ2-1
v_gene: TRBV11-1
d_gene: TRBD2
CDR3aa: CTSSAGGPNEQLF
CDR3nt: TGTACTAGCAGCGCGGGAGGGCCGAATGAGCAGTTGTTC

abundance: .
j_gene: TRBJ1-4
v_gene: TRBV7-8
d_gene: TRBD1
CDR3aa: CASSLVDRGFTNGKLFF
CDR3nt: TGTGCCAGCAGCTTAGTGGACAGGGGATTTACTAATGGAAAACTGTTTTTT

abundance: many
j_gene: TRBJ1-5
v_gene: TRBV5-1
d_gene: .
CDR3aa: CASSLDRNQPQHF
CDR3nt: TGCGCCAGCAGCTTGGACAGAAATCAGCCCCAGCATTTT

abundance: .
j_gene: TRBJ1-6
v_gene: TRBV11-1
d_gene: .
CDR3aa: CASSQTLLSPPHF
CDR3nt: TGTGCCAGCAGCCAGACACTGCTTTCACCCCCCCACTTT

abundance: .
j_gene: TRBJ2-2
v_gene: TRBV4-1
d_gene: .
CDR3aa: CASSGRVNTGDLFF
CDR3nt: TGCGCCAGCAGCGGGCGGGTAAATACCGGGGACCTGTTTTTT

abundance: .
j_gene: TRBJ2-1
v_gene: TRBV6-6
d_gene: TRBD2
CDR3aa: CASSPITAGGVNEQFF
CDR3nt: TGTGCCAGCAGTCCGATCACGGCGGGAGGCGTCAATGAGCAGTTCTTC

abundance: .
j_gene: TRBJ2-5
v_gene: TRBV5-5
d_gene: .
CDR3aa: CVSSLGTETRYF
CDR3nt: TGTGTCAGCAGCTTGGGTACAGAGACTCGGTACTTC

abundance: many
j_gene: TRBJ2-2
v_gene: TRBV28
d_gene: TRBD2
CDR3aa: CASSSGLAGGNTGELFF
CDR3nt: TGTGCCAGCAGTTCCGGACTAGCGGGAGGTAACACCGGGGAGCTGTTTTTT

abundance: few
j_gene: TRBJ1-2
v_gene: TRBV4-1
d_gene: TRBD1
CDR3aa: CASSQVARGDYGCTF
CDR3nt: TGCGCCAGCAGCCAAGTGGCCAGGGGGGACTATGGCTGCACTTTC

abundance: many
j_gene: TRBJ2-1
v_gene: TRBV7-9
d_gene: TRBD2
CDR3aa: CASSSSLAGSSYNEQFF
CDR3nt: TGTGCCAGCAGCTCGTCACTAGCGGGGAGCTCCTACAATGAGCAGTTCTTC

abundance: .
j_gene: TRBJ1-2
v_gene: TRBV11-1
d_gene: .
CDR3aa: CASSFKEFGYGYSF
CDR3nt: TGTGCCAGCAGCTTCAAGGAATTTGGTTATGGCTACAGCTTC

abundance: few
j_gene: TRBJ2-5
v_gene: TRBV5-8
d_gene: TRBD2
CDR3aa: CASSFGTSGGTQYF
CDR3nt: TGTGCCAGTAGCTTCGGGACTAGCGGAGGGACCCAGTACTTC

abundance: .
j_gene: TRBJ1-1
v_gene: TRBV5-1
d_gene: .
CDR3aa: CASSLTGGHTEAFF
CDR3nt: TGCGCCAGCAGCTTGACCGGGGGGCACACTGAAGCTTTCTTT

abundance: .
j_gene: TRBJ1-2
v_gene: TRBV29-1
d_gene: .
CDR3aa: CNVILLGGYTF
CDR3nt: TGCAACGTGATACTCTTGGGTGGCTACACTTTC

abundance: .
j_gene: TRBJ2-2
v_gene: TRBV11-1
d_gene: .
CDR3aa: CASSLVQGDTRELFF
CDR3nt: TGTGCCAGCAGCTTAGTACAGGGAGATACCCGGGAGCTATTTTTT

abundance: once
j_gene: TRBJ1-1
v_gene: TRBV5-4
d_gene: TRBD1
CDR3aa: CAISLRQGGDTEAFF
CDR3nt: TGTGCTATCAGCTTGCGACAGGGCGGGGACACTGAAGCTTTCTTT

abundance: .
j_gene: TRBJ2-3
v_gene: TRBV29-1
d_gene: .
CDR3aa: CSAWHVDTQYF
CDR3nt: TGTAGCGCCTGGCATGTAGATACGCAGTATTTT